A single sample is the source of the 4 T cell receptor beta chains below, sequenced in a study of T cell responses to AZD1222 COVID-19 vaccine. Generated by immunoSEQ multiplex PCR, the TCRdb table keeps only in-frame clones and is missing some. The sample contains about 130,000 clones, 85% of which appear only once. The sequencing used peripheral blood, collected 28 days after the second dose of the MenACWY control vaccine. Receptors originate from an adult who received the MenACWY meningococcal vaccine as a control.

The J gene is TRBJ1-4, the V gene TRBV7-9, with D possibly TRBD1 on 5 matching bases. CDR1 and CDR2 (germline): SEHNR, FQNEAQ (reference sequence). Trimming took off 5 bases at V and 8 bases at J, with 6 bases between the two ends. The CDR3 is 11 amino acids. The CDR3: CASSGAEKLFF. CDR3 nucleotide sequence: TGTGCCAGCAGCGGGGCAGAAAAACTGTTTTTT.

The genes are TRBV19 and TRBJ1-1; 8 nucleotides match TRBD1. Germline V gene lookup returns CDR1 LNHDA and CDR2 SQIVND (reference sequence). V lost 5 bases to trimming and J lost 2 bases; unmatched junction nucleotides: 4. The CDR3 sequence is 14 residues long. Here the CDR3 reads CASSRSGGNTEAFF. CDR3 DNA sequence: TGTGCCAGTAGTCGTTCAGGGGGCAACACTGAAGCTTTCTTT.

The V gene is TRBV11-3, the J gene TRBJ2-7; D remains unclear. This CDR3 spans 16 amino acids. The germline gives CDR1 SGHNT, CDR2 YENEEA. V shed 5 bases and J shed 2 bases, with 19 bases lying between them. CDR3 loop: CASSNPTKGRTYEQYF. CDR3 sequence (DNA): TGTGCCAGCAGCAACCCCACGAAGGGTCGCACCTACGAGCAGTACTTC.

This rearrangement joins TRBV4-1 to TRBJ1-3, with D tentatively TRBD1 (5 bases). V shed 0 bases and J shed 2 bases, with 8 bases lying between them. CDR3 length: 15 residues. CDR1 and CDR2 from the germline V gene are MGHRA and YSYEKL. The CDR3 is CASSQDVGPGNTIYF. CDR3 nucleotide sequence: TGCGCCAGCAGCCAAGATGTGGGACCTGGAAACACCATATATTTT.